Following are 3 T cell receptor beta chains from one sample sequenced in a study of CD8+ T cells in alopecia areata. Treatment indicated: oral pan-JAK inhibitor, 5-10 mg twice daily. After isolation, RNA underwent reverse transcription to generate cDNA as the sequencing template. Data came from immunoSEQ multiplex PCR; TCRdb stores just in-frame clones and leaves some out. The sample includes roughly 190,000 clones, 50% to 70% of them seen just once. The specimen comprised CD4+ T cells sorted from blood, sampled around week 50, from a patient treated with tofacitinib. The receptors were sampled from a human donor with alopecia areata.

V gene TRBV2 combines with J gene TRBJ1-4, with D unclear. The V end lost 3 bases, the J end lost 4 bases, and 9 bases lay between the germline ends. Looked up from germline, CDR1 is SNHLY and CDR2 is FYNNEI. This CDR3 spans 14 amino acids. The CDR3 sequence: CASSEWQSNEKLFF. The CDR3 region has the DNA TGTGCCAGCAGTGAGTGGCAGAGTAATGAAAAACTGTTTTTT.

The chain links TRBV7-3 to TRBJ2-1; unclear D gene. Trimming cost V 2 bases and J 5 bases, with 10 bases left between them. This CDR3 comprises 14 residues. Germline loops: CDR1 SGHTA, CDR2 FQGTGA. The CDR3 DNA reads TGTGCCAGCAGCTTAGCCTCCCAGGACAATGAGCAGTTCTTC. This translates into CASSLASQDNEQFF.

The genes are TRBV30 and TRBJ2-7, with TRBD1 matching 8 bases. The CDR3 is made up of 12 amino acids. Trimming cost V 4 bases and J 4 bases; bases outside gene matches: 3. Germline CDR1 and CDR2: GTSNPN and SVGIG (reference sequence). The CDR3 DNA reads TGTGCCTGGAAGGGACAGGTTTACGAGCAGTACTTC. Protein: CAWKGQVYEQYF.